The clone carrying this TCR beta chain came up once. The data were obtained in a study of siplizumab effects on memory and regulatory T cells. The protocol was immunoSEQ multiplex PCR, while the TCRdb copy is restricted to in-frame clones and leaves out a portion. Among roughly 80,000 clones listed, over 80% were seen once. Germline CDR1 and CDR2: KGHSH and LQKENI. The CDR3 consists of 12 residues. Between the trimmed V and J ends, which lost 3 bases and 5 bases, there was a span of 7 bases. The receptor comes from a human donor in good health. The source material was Tregs sorted from blood. This chain links TRBV18 with TRBJ2-5; D unclear. The CDR3: CASSPSRETQYF. The CDR3 DNA reads as TGTGCCAGCTCACCGAGTAGGGAGACCCAGTACTTC.